This T cell receptor beta chain was obtained from a study of CD8+ T cells in alopecia areata. Overall study: The protocol delivered tofacitinib for 6 to 18 months, then withdrew it for 6 months. Whole-study results and caveats: While patients received tofacitinib, many expanded lesional clones remained present in scalp and blood. Scalp clonality, together with expanded CD8+ clones among the top 100, fell significantly with tofacitinib.

Sequencing relied on a cDNA template that was reverse transcribed from extracted RNA. The assay was immunoSEQ multiplex PCR, and TCRdb's table has in-frame clones only and misses some. The sample comprises 200,000 or so clones, over 40% of which are singletons, and around 2.5% rests with the top ten. Described treatment: oral pan-JAK inhibitor, 5-10 mg twice daily. Individuals with alopecia areata gave both lesional scalp punch biopsies and peripheral blood for collection. This CDR3 is 9 amino acids long. Trimming stripped 4 bases from V and 5 bases from J, with 2 bases between. Germline V lookup: CDR1 SQVTM, CDR2 ANQGSEA. With respect to this clone: Antigen specificity is unknown. Distinct nucleotide sequences in the sample also encode this CDR3.

The clonotype originates from a human donor with alopecia areata. V and J are TRBV29-1 and TRBJ2-5; D unresolved. The starting material was CD4+ T cells sorted from blood, obtained between weeks 36 and 40, from a patient treated with tofacitinib. The CDR3 here is CSVGETQYF. CDR3 bases: TGCAGCGTTGGGGAGACCCAGTACTTC.